A single sample is the source of the 8 T cell receptor beta chains below, sequenced in a study of cytomegalovirus exposure and HLA in healthy donors. It was with 60 Vbeta and 13 Jbeta primers that the PCR ran. Using immunoSEQ multiplex PCR, the repertoire was profiled, and TCRdb retains in-frame clones only, with some absent. The repertoire holds about 89,000 clones, with roughly four fifths as singletons. Sequences were obtained from PBMCs. The origin of the receptors is a female donor in good health and CMV-seropositive.

As for this clone: Other DNA sequences within the sample encode an identical CDR3. The V call is TRBV9, the J call TRBJ2-1; 9 positions match TRBD2. This CDR3 comprises 14 residues. The germline CDR1 and CDR2 sequences are SGDLS and YYNGEE. Trimming at V came to 4 bases and at J to 6 bases, leaving 5 bases not matched to a gene. The chain's CDR3 is CASSPLAGVNEQFF. The CDR3 region has the DNA TGTGCCAGCAGCCCTTTAGCGGGAGTCAATGAGCAGTTCTTC.

The chain carries TRBV5-1 and TRBJ1-2, with TRBD1 identical over 7 bases. The germline V gene encodes CDR1 SGHRS and CDR2 YFSETQ. This CDR3 spans 16 amino acids. The V segment lost 2 bases and the J segment 4 bases; nucleotides outside the gene matches: 11. The CDR3 spells CASSFYRGRSVYGYTF. CDR3 in DNA: TGCGCCAGCAGCTTCTACAGGGGCAGGAGTGTCTATGGCTACACCTTC.

There are a few counts of this clone. The chain recombines TRBV29-1 with TRBJ2-1; TRBD1 matches 10 bases. This CDR3 is 12 amino acids long. CDR1 SQVTM and CDR2 ANQGSEA come from the germline V gene. V was clipped by 8 bases and J by 6 bases; unmatched bases: 4. The chain's CDR3 is CSSRTGGNEQFF. CDR3 DNA: TGCAGCTCACGGACAGGGGGCAATGAGCAGTTCTTC.

The chain combines TRBV13 with TRBJ2-7, with a tentative D call TRBD1 (6 bases). This CDR3 spans 13 amino acids. V lost 5 bases and J 5 bases, leaving 13 bases between the germline ends. From germline, CDR1 is PRHDT and CDR2 FYEKMQ (reference sequence). The CDR3 coding sequence is TGTGCCAGCAGCATACAGGGACGGGACGAGCAGTACTTC. Protein: CASSIQGRDEQYF.

The chain carries TRBV18 and TRBJ2-7; 7 positions match TRBD1. Germline V gene lookup returns CDR1 KGHSH and CDR2 LQKENI. This CDR3 region has 16 residues. J was trimmed by 4 bases and V by 3 bases; bases with no gene match: 12. CDR3 in amino acids: CASSPRDGRGTYEQYF. The DNA for the CDR3 is TGTGCCAGCTCACCCCGGGATGGCAGGGGGACGTACGAGCAGTACTTC.

A word on this clone: Germline and junction disagree at one end, which may indicate a read error. The chain joins TRBV7-7 to TRBJ2-2, with 7 bases aligning to TRBD2. The CDR3 extends over 14 amino acids. Looked up from germline, CDR1 is SSHAT and CDR2 is FNYEAQ (reference sequence). The CDR3 region has the DNA TGTGCTAGCAGCCCCGGAACTAGCGCCGGGGAGCTGTTTTTT. It translates to CASSPGTSAGELFF.

The chain joins TRBV15 to TRBJ2-6; D possibly corresponds to TRBD2 (6 bases). The V gene's germline CDR1 is LNHNV and CDR2 YYDKDF (reference sequence). The CDR3 extends over 21 amino acids. V shed 0 bases and J shed 0 bases, with 21 bases lying between them. Written as DNA, the CDR3 is TGTGCCACCAGCAGAGAGGGTTCGGGCGGGGCGAAGAGCTCTGGGGCCAACGTCCTGACTTTC. Its translation: CATSREGSGGAKSSGANVLTF.

The V and J genes are TRBV5-1 and TRBJ1-2; D uncertain. The CDR3 consists of 13 residues. V dropped 1 base and J dropped 1 base, with 5 bases sitting between them. CDR1 SGHRS and CDR2 YFSETQ come from the germline V gene. CDR3 sequence reads: CASSLRDNYGYTF. Here the CDR3 DNA reads TGCGCCAGCAGCTTGCGGGATAACTATGGCTACACCTTC.